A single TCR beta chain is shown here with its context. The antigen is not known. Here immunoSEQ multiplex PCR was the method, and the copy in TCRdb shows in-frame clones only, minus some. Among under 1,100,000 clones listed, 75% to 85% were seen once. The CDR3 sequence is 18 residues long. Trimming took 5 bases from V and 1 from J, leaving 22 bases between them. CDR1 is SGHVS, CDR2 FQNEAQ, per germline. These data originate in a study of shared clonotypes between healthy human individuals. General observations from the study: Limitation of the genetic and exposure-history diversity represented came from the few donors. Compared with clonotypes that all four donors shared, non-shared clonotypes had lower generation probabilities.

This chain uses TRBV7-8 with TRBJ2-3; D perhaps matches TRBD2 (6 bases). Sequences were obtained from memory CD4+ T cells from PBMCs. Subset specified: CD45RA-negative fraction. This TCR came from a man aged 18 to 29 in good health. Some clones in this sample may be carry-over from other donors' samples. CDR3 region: CASSRRGISGVGTDTQYF. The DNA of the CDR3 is TGTGCCAGCAGCCGGAGGGGTATTTCGGGAGTTGGCACAGATACGCAGTATTTT.